A single sample is the source of the 15 T cell receptor beta chains below, sequenced in a study of blood T cell repertoires in COVID-19. Clones were sequenced by immunoSEQ multiplex PCR, and TCRdb holds only the in-frame ones, with some missing. Among tens of thousands of clones listed, 86% were seen once. The specimen sequenced was peripheral blood. Receptor source: a man in his forties with acute or convalescent COVID-19.

This clone was counted a single time. The gene calls are TRBV19 and TRBJ1-2; 8 bases map to TRBD1. Germline V gene sequence: CDR1 LNHDA, CDR2 SQIVND (reference sequence). The CDR3 is 14 residues long. J gave up 8 bases and V 7 bases, and 12 bases lay outside the gene matches. CDR3 in amino acids: CASTNSQGAWGYTF. The CDR3 DNA is TGTGCCAGTACCAATTCTCAGGGGGCCTGGGGCTACACCTTC. The full variable domain, its missing parts supplied by reference TRBV19 and TRBJ1-2, is DGGITQSPKYLFRKEGQNVTLSCEQNLNHDAMYWYRQDPGQGLRLIYYSQIVNDFQKGDIAEGYSVSREKKESFPLTVTSAQKNPTAFYLCASTNSQGAWGYTFGSGTRLTVV.

The chain uses TRBV5-6 and TRBJ2-7; no clear D. CDR3 size: 15 residues. Germline V lookup: CDR1 SGHDT, CDR2 YYEEEE. V lost 6 bases, J lost 7 bases, and 23 bases lay in between. CDR3 loop: CASTTRFVVAGEQYF. The CDR3 nucleotides are TGTGCCAGCACCACCAGGTTCGTCGTTGCTGGGGAGCAGTACTTC.

The chain has TRBV2 and TRBJ2-1; D uncertain. Germline V CDR1 and CDR2: SNHLY, FYNNEI. The CDR3 consists of 14 residues. Trimming removed 2 bases from V and 6 bases from J, with 11 bases in between. This chain's CDR3 is CASSELPYVNEQFF. The CDR3 bases are TGTGCCAGCAGTGAACTACCTTACGTCAATGAGCAGTTCTTC.

The chain has TRBV5-1 and TRBJ1-1; TRBD1 matches 9 bases. With V trimmed by 3 bases and J by 3 bases, 6 bases remained unmatched. Per germline, CDR1 SGHRS and CDR2 YFSETQ. This CDR3 has 15 amino acids. For the CDR3, the DNA is TGCGCCAGCAGCTCAGAGAGACAGGGGGACACTGAAGCTTTCTTT. This sequence encodes CASSSERQGDTEAFF.

The chain carries TRBV6-1 and TRBJ2-3; D perhaps matches TRBD1 (5 bases). V lost 0 bases and J 4 bases, leaving 17 bases between the germline ends. CDR3 length equals 17 residues. Germline V CDR1 and CDR2: MNHNS, SASEGT. The CDR3 region is CASSEARTSFSADTQYF. The CDR3 bases are TGTGCCAGCAGTGAAGCGCGGACATCTTTTAGTGCAGATACGCAGTATTTT.

This clone was seen a few times. V gene TRBV5-1 combines with J gene TRBJ1-4; TRBD1 matches 9 bases. Trimming took 5 bases from V and 2 from J; bases not matched to a gene: 7. CDR1 and CDR2 from the germline V gene are SGHRS and YFSETQ. The length of the CDR3 is 16 residues. The CDR3 reads CASRRATGGTNEKLFF. The DNA for the CDR3 is TGCGCCAGCAGGCGTGCTACAGGGGGCACTAATGAAAAACTGTTTTTT.

In nucleotides, the CDR3 is TGCGCCAGCAGCCAAGCTGGGACTAGCGGGCAAGAGACCCAGTACTTC. Translation gives CASSQAGTSGQETQYF. This sequence joins TRBV4-1 and TRBJ2-5; 12 bases agree with TRBD2. This CDR3 is built from 16 residues. Germline CDR1 and CDR2: MGHRA and YSYEKL. The J segment lost 2 bases and the V segment lost 1 base, leaving 2 bases of the junction unmatched.

The chain has TRBV5-4 and TRBJ1-2; the match to TRBD1 covers 7 bases. The CDR3 runs 14 residues. Germline V gives CDR1 SGHNT, CDR2 YYREEE (reference sequence). V shed 3 bases, J shed 4 bases, and the junction held 6 bases outside the gene matches. CDR3 in amino acids: CASSSRGQVYGYTF. CDR3 nucleotide sequence: TGTGCCAGCAGCTCCCGCGGACAGGTCTATGGCTACACCTTC.

The chain recombines TRBV1 with TRBJ1-5; the listed D gene, TRBD1, was not tested against the DNA. TRBV1 is given as a pseudogene. The CDR3 extends over 16 amino acids. In nucleotides, the CDR3 is TGCACCAGCAGCCAACTTCGACAGGGCCGCAATCAGCCCCAGCATTTT. Translating it yields CTSSQLRQGRNQPQHF.

This sequence joins TRBV5-1 and TRBJ1-4; the D gene is possibly TRBD1 (6 bases). Per the germline V gene, CDR1 is SGHRS and CDR2 is YFSETQ. This CDR3 is built from 16 residues. Trimming removed 0 bases from V and 7 bases from J, with 16 bases in between. The CDR3 sequence is CASSLAQRGSVEKLFF. The CDR3 DNA is TGCGCCAGCAGCTTGGCCCAGAGGGGGTCGGTTGAAAAACTGTTTTTT.

This chain links TRBV4-1 with TRBJ1-4; 9 positions agree with TRBD1. CDR3 size: 16 residues. V dropped 0 bases and J dropped 7; count of bases not matched to a gene: 6. Germline values: CDR1 MGHRA, CDR2 YSYEKL. CDR3 sequence: CASSQEPGQGGEKLFF. The CDR3, as DNA: TGCGCCAGCAGCCAAGAACCGGGACAGGGAGGTGAAAAACTGTTTTTT.

The V gene is TRBV21-1, the J gene TRBJ2-7; the listed D gene, TRBD1, was not tested against the DNA. TRBV21-1 is classified as a pseudogene. The CDR3 has 12 amino acids. CDR3 protein: CASSTLRGKQYF. The CDR3 bases are TGTGCCAGCAGCACACTCAGGGGAAAGCAGTACTTC.

In this sample, this clone turned up a few times. V gene TRBV5-4 combines with J gene TRBJ1-2; possibly TRBD1 for D (6 bases). Germline CDR1 is SGHNT and CDR2 is YYREEE (reference sequence). Between the trimmed V and J ends, which lost 2 bases and 5 bases, there was a span of 10 bases. The CDR3 contains 13 residues. CDR3 protein: CASSFRTEYGYTF. The CDR3 DNA is TGTGCCAGCAGCTTCCGGACAGAGTATGGCTACACCTTC.

The chain has TRBV25-1 and TRBJ1-1, with D perhaps matching TRBD1 (5 bases). Trimming stripped 0 bases from V and 7 bases from J, with 12 bases between. CDR3 length: 14 amino acids. Germline CDR1 is MGHDK and CDR2 is SYGVNS. DNA of the CDR3: TGTGCCAGCAGTGAATATATTGGGGCTAATGAAGCTTTCTTT. This translates into CASSEYIGANEAFF.

The chain has TRBV21-1 and TRBJ2-2; the table's D call of TRBD1 was not tested on the DNA. TRBV21-1 is designated a pseudogene. The CDR3 length is 15 residues. Here the CDR3 reads CASKERDRFTGELFF. The CDR3 coding sequence is TGTGCCAGCAAAGAAAGGGACAGATTCACCGGGGAGCTGTTTTTT.